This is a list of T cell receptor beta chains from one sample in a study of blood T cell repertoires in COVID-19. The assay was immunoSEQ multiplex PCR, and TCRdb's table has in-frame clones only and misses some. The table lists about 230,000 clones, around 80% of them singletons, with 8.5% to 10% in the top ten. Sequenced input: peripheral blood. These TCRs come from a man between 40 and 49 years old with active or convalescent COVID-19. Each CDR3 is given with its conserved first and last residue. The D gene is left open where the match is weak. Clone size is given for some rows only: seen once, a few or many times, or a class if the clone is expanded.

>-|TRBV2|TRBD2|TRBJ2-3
TGTGCCAGCAGCCTACTAGCGGGAGGTGGGTCAGATACGCAGTATTTT
CASSLLAGGGSDTQYF
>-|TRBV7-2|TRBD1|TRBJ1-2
TGTGCCAGCAGCTTAGCGACAGGGAACTATGGCTACACCTTC
CASSLATGNYGYTF
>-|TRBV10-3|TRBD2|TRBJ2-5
TGTGCCATCAGTGAACCCAGCGGGGGCGAAGAGACCCAGTACTTC
CAISEPSGGEETQYF
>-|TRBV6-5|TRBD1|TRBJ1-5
TGTGCCAGCAGGGTGGACAGGATTAATCAGCCCCAGCATTTT
CASRVDRINQPQHF
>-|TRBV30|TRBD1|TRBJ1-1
TGTGCCTCGTACGGACAGGTAGCGGACACTGAAGCTTTCTTT
CASYGQVADTEAFF
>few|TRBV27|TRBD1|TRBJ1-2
TGTGCCAGCAGTCTTACGGGACAGGCAACTTTTAACTATGGCTACACCTTC
CASSLTGQATFNYGYTF
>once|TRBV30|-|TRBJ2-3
TGTGCCTGGAGCAGGGATCACACAGATACGCAGTATTTT
CAWSRDHTDTQYF
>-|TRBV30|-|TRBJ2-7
TGTGCCTGGAGTAGAGCCCGTTACGAGCAGTACTTC
CAWSRARYEQYF
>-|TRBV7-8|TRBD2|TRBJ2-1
TGTGCCAGCAGCTTTATAGCGGGAGCAAACAATGAGCAGTTCTTC
CASSFIAGANNEQFF
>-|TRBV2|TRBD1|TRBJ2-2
TGTGCCAGCTTGGGACAGGGGGACACCGGGGAGCTGTTTTTT
CASLGQGDTGELFF
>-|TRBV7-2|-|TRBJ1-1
TGTGCCAGCAGCTTATTGGGTGTGGAGACTGAAGCTTTCTTT
CASSLLGVETEAFF
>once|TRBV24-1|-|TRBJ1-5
TGTGCCACCAGTGATCGCCGGGATCAGCCCCAGCATTTT
CATSDRRDQPQHF
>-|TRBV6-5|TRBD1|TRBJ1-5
TGTGCCAGCAGTATCGGGACAGGGTTCAATCAGCCCCAGCATTTT
CASSIGTGFNQPQHF
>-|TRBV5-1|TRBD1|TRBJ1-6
TGCGCCAGCAGCTTGAATTCGGGACAGGGCGGCTCACCCCTCCACTTT
CASSLNSGQGGSPLHF
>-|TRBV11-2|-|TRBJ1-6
TGTGCCAGCAGCTTACAGGGTAATTCACCCCTCCACTTT
CASSLQGNSPLHF
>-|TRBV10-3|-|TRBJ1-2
TGTGCCATCAGTGAGTCGGGAGCCGTCTATGGCTACACCTTC
CAISESGAVYGYTF
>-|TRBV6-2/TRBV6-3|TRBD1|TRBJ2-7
TGTGCCAGCAGTTACGGGACAGACTTAACCTACGAGCAGTACTTC
CASSYGTDLTYEQYF
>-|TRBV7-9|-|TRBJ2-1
TGTGCCAGCAGCCAGACGACAGAGGCTGATGAGCAGTTCTTC
CASSQTTEADEQFF
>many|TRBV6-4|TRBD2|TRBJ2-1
TGTGCCAGCAGTGAACTAGCGGGGGTATATGAGCAGTTCTTC
CASSELAGVYEQFF
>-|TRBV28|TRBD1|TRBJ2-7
TGTGCCAGCAGTACAACCGGGACAGCCCCCTACGAGCAGTACTTC
CASSTTGTAPYEQYF
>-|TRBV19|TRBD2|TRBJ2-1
TGTGCCAGTACCAGGACTAGCGGAGTTCATGAGCAGTTCTTC
CASTRTSGVHEQFF
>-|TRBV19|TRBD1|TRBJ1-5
TGTGCCAGTACCTTGGACAGGCTGAATCAGCCCCAGCATTTT
CASTLDRLNQPQHF
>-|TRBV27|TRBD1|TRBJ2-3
TGTGCCAGCAGTCCAAAGACAGGGACCACAGATACGCAGTATTTT
CASSPKTGTTDTQYF
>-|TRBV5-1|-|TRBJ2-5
TGCGCCAGCAGCCCAGGACTTCAAGAGACCCAGTACTTC
CASSPGLQETQYF
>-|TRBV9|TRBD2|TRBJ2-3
TGTGCCAGCAGCGTAGACGGGAGGGTCGCAGATACGCAGTATTTT
CASSVDGRVADTQYF
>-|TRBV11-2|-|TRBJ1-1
TGTGCCAGCAGCTTAACCCTCCCGGGCAGGGGTGGCACTGAAGCTTTCTTT
CASSLTLPGRGGTEAFF
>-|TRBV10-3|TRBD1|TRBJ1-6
TGTGCCATCAAATGGGGGACAGGGGAACGGTCACCCCTCCACTTT
CAIKWGTGERSPLHF
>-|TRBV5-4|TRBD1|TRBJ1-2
TGTGCCAGCAGCTTCCAGGGGGCGATTGGATATGGCTACACCTTC
CASSFQGAIGYGYTF
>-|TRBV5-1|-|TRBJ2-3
TGCGCCAGCAGCTTGGGAGACAGTCCATCCACAGATACGCAGTATTTT
CASSLGDSPSTDTQYF